What follows are 8 T cell receptor beta chains derived from one specimen sequenced in a study of CD8 T cells in ankylosing spondylitis. One entry per CDR3 protein, called by TCRdb with MiXCR from the 5' RACE reads. This sample has approximately 340,000 distinct CDR3 sequences, with about 15% found just once. The sequenced sample consisted of blood, either unsorted or a sorted T cell fraction (not recorded which). The receptors stem from a male donor with ankylosing spondylitis or in good health (not recorded which).

In this sample, this clonotype turned up many times. The chain carries TRBV4-1 and TRBJ2-3; the D gene is possibly TRBD2 (6 bases). Per germline, CDR1 MGHRA and CDR2 YSYEKL. The CDR3 totals 15 residues. Trimming took 1 base from V and 6 from J, leaving 14 bases between them. In DNA, the CDR3 is TGCGCCAGCAGCCAAGCTCCTACTAGCAGCGATACGCAGTATTTT. The encoded protein is CASSQAPTSSDTQYF.

The J gene is TRBJ2-4, the V gene TRBV9; D not resolved. The V end lost 0 bases, the J end lost 7 bases, and 14 bases lay between the germline ends. Germline V gene sequence: CDR1 SGDLS, CDR2 YYNGEE. This CDR3 region has 15 residues. DNA of the CDR3: TGTGCCAGCAGCGTAGCTCCAGGCGTCGCGAACATTCAGTACTTC. It is translated as CASSVAPGVANIQYF.

V is TRBV10-3 and J is TRBJ2-7; no reliable D call. This CDR3 contains 16 residues. The germline gives CDR1 ENHRY, CDR2 SYGVKD. V lost 0 bases and J lost 0, with 12 bases in between. The CDR3 coding sequence is TGTGCCATCAGTGAGTCGGCCGCGGCCAGCTCCTACGAGCAGTACTTC. Translation: CAISESAAASSYEQYF.

This clonotype was counted between two and nine times. The genes are TRBV18 and TRBJ2-1, with no clear D. V lost 1 base, J lost 5 bases, and 9 bases lay in between. Germline V CDR1 and CDR2: KGHSH, LQKENI. The CDR3 covers 14 residues. The CDR3 sequence is CASSPRRGDNEQFF. The CDR3 DNA reads as TGTGCCAGCTCACCACGGCGAGGTGACAATGAGCAGTTCTTC.

The V gene is TRBV12-3 or TRBV12-4, the J gene TRBJ2-7; TRBD2 agrees at 11 bases. J lost 5 bases, V lost 6 bases, and 9 bases had no gene match. The CDR3 contains 15 residues. DNA of the CDR3: TGTGCCAGCAGGTTGACTAGCGGGAAGTATAACGAGCAGTACTTC. Its protein product is CASRLTSGKYNEQYF.

The table lists this clonotype with a few counts. J is TRBJ1-4 and V is TRBV12-5; TRBD1 is a possible D gene (5 bases). V was cut by 6 bases and J by 7 bases, with 15 bases left in between. This CDR3 is 14 amino acids long. Germline CDR1 is LGHNT and CDR2 is FRNRAP. CDR3 protein: CASGTGTPSEKLFF. DNA for the CDR3: TGTGCTAGTGGCACCGGGACTCCGAGTGAAAAACTGTTTTTT. The variable domain in full, with the rest retrieved from reference TRBV12-5 and TRBJ1-4, is DARVTQTPRHKVTEMGQEVTMRCQPILGHNTVFWYRQTMMQGLELLAYFRNRAPLDDSGMPKDRFSAEMPDATLATLKIQPSEPRDSAVYFCASGTGTPSEKLFFGSGTQLSVL.

The sample holds a few counts of this clonotype. This sequence joins TRBV12-3 or TRBV12-4 and TRBJ2-7, with D tentatively TRBD2 (5 bases). The V end was cut by 3 bases, the J end by 7 bases, with 22 bases between. CDR3 size: 16 residues. This chain's CDR3 is CASSFSGTVLLGEQYF. The CDR3 bases are TGTGCCAGCAGTTTCTCGGGAACAGTTCTCCTGGGTGAGCAGTACTTC.

This clonotype showed up just a few times. The chain links TRBV12-3 or TRBV12-4 to TRBJ1-2; 9 bases fit TRBD1. With 1 base clipped from V and 5 bases from J, the junction kept 8 bases outside the gene matches. This CDR3 has 16 residues. The CDR3 bases are TGTGCCAGCAGTTTAGAGGGGACAGGGCGAGAGTATGGCTACACCTTC. This codes for CASSLEGTGREYGYTF.